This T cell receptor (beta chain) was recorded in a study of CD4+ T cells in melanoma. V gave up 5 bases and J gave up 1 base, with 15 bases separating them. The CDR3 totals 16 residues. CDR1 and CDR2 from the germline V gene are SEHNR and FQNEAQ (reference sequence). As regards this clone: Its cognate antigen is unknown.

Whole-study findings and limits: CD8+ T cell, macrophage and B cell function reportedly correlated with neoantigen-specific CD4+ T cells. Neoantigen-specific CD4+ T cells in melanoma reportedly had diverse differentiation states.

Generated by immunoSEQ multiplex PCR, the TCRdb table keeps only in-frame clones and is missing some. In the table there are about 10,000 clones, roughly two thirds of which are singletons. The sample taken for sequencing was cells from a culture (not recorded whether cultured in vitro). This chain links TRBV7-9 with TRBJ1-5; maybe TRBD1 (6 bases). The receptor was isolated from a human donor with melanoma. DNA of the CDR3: TGTGCCAGCAGCCCATACGGGACAACAAGCAATCAGCCCCAGCATTTT. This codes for CASSPYGTTSNQPQHF.